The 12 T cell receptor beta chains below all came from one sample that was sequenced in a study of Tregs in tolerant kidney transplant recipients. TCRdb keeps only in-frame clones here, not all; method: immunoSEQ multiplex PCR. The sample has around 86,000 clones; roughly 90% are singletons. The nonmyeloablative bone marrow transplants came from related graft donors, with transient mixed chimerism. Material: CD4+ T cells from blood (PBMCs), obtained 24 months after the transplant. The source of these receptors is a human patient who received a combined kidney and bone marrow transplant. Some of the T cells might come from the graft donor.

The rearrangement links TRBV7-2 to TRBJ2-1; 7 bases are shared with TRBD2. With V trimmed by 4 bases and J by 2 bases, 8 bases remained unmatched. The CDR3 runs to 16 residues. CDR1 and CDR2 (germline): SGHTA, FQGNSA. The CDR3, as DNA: TGTGCCAGCAGCTCCCGTAGCGGGTCAGCCTACAATGAGCAGTTCTTC. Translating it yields CASSSRSGSAYNEQFF. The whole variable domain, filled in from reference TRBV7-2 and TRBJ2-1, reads GAGVSQSPSNKVTEKGKDVELRCDPISGHTALYWYRQSLGQGLEFLIYFQGNSAPDKSGLPSDRFSAERTGGSVSTLTIQRTQQEDSAVYLCASSSRSGSAYNEQFFGPGTRLTVL.

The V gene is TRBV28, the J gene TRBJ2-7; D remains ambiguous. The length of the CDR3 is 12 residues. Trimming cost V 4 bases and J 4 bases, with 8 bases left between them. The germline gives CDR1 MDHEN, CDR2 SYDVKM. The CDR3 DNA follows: TGTGCCAGCAGTTCCGCCCTATACGAGCAGTACTTC. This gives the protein CASSSALYEQYF.

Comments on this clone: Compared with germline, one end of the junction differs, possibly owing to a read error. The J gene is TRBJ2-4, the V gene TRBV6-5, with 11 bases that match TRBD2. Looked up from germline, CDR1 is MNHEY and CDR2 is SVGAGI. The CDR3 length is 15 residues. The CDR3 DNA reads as TGTGCCACCAGTCGGAGTAGCGGGGGGGAAAACATTCAGTACTTC. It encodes CATSRSSGGENIQYF.

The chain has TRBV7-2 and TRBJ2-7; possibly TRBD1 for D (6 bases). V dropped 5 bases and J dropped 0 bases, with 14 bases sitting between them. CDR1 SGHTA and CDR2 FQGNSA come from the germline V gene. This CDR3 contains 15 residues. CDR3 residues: CASSPGQRSSYEQYF. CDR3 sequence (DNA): TGTGCCAGCAGCCCCGGACAGAGAAGCTCCTACGAGCAGTACTTC.

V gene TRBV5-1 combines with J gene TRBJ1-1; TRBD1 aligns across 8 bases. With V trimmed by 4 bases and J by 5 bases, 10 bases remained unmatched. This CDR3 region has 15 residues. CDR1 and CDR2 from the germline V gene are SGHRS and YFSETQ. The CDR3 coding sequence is TGCGCCAGCAGCCTGCGGCAGGGGGCGGGGACTGAAGCTTTCTTT. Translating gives CASSLRQGAGTEAFF.

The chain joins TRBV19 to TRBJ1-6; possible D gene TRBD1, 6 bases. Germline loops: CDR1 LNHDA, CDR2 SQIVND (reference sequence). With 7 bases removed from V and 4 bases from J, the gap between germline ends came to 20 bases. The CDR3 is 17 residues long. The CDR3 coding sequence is TGTGCCAGTACCACTCAGGGGTTCGCAGAATATAATTCACCCCTCCACTTT. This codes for CASTTQGFAEYNSPLHF.

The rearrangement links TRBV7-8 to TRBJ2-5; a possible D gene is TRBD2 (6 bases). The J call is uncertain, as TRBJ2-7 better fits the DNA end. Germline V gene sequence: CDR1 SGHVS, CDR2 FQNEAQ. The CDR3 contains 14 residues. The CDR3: CASSSRLVLNEQYF. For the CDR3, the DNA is TGTGCCAGCAGCTCCAGACTAGTTTTGAACGAGCAGTACTTC.

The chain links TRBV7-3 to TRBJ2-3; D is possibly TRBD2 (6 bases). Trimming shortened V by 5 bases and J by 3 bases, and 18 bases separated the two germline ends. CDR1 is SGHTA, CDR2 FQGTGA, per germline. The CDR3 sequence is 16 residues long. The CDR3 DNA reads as TGTGCCAGCAGCCTTGTCAGCCTAGCGAGTACAGATACGCAGTATTTT. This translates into CASSLVSLASTDTQYF.

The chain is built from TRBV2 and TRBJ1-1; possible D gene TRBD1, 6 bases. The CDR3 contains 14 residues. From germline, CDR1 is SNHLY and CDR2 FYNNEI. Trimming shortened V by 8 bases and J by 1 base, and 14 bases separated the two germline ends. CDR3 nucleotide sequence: TGTGCCAGCTCAACCCAGGGACAGAACACTGAAGCTTTCTTT. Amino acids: CASSTQGQNTEAFF.

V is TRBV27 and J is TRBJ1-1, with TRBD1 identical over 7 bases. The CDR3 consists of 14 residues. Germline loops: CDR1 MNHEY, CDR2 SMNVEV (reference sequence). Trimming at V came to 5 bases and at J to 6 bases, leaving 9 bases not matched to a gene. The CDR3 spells CASSRQGLLPEAFF. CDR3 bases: TGTGCCAGCAGTCGACAGGGTCTCTTGCCTGAAGCTTTCTTT.

The CDR3 protein is CASSVRGTENNEKLFF. CDR3 sequence (DNA): TGTGCCAGCAGCGTACGGGGGACGGAAAATAATGAAAAACTGTTTTTT. The chain employs TRBV9 and TRBJ1-4, with a tentative D call TRBD1 (5 bases). Germline CDR1 is SGDLS and CDR2 is YYNGEE. Trimming pared 1 base from V and 4 bases from J, leaving 14 bases between. The CDR3 length is 16 residues.

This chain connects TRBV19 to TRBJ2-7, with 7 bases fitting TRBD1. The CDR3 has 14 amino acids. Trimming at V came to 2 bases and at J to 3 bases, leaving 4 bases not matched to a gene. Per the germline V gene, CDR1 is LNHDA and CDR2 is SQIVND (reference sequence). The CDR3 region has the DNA TGTGCCAGTAGTATAAGGTCAGGGGGCTACGAGCAGTACTTC. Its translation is CASSIRSGGYEQYF.